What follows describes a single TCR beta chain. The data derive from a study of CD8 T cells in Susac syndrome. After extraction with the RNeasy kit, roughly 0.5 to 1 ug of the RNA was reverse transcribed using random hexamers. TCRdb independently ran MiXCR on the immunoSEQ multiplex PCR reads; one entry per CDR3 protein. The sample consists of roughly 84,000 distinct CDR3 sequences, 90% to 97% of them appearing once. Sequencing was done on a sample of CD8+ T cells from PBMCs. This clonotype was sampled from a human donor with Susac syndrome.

The CDR3 protein is CASSPPEDAGKETQYF. For the CDR3, the DNA is TGTGCCAGCAGCCCCCCGGAGGATGCGGGGAAAGAGACCCAGTACTTC. The chain couples TRBV7-9 to TRBJ2-5; D perhaps matches TRBD2 (6 bases). The CDR3 runs 16 residues. In germline, CDR1 is SEHNR, CDR2 FQNEAQ (reference sequence). Between the trimmed V and J ends, which lost 5 bases and 3 bases, there was a span of 19 bases.